Listed here is a single T cell receptor (beta chain). Trimming left V 5 bases short and J 4 bases short, with 12 bases between. Per germline, CDR1 MNHEY and CDR2 SMNVEV (reference sequence). The CDR3 runs 13 residues. The data derive from a study of patients and donors after allogeneic stem cell transplantation. TCRdb analysed the RT-PCR reads with MiXCR anew, one entry per CDR3 protein. The data show hundreds of thousands of distinct CDR3 sequences, roughly 16% seen once. Sequencing used blood, either unsorted or a sorted T cell fraction (not recorded which). This chain joins TRBV27 and TRBJ2-7; perhaps TRBD1 as D (6 bases). The TCR comes from a human donor who was either an allogeneic HSCT recipient or a stem cell or donor lymphocyte infusion donor (not recorded which). It is not recorded whose cells these are; they may come from a transplant donor. The CDR3 DNA reads TGTGCCAGCAGTGTCGGACAGATTTACGAGCAGTACTTC. It translates to CASSVGQIYEQYF.